This is a list of T cell receptor beta chains from one sample in a study of T cells expressing NK-cell markers. From the 5' RACE reads, TCRdb lists one entry per CDR3 protein and no DNA. In total, the table holds about 460,000 distinct CDR3 sequences. The sample was blood T cells: a sorted CD56 or NKG2C T cell subset, CD4+ or CD8+ T cells, or bulk PBMC T cells (not recorded which). The receptors originated from a woman between 50 and 59 years old in good health. Both conserved end residues are part of each CDR3. Fields, in order: CDR3 protein, V gene, J gene.

CDR3aa: CASSNLLDNEQFF
v_gene: TRBV7-2
j_gene: TRBJ2-1

CDR3aa: CASSQRTPDSGNTIYF
v_gene: TRBV18
j_gene: TRBJ1-3

CDR3aa: CASSTGKFEGYTF
v_gene: TRBV5-1
j_gene: TRBJ1-2

CDR3aa: CASSQWQGKTPDEQFF
v_gene: TRBV3-1
j_gene: TRBJ2-1

CDR3aa: CSGGRAVETQYF
v_gene: TRBV20-1
j_gene: TRBJ2-5

CDR3aa: CASSEVGLNYGYTF
v_gene: TRBV6-1
j_gene: TRBJ1-2

CDR3aa: CASSPTSGRGYEQFF
v_gene: TRBV4-1
j_gene: TRBJ2-1

CDR3aa: CSASGGTSGFTDTQYF
v_gene: TRBV20-1
j_gene: TRBJ2-3

CDR3aa: CASRSGGRGETQYF
v_gene: TRBV6-5
j_gene: TRBJ2-5

CDR3aa: CATPPNSNNEQFF
v_gene: TRBV24-1
j_gene: TRBJ2-1

CDR3aa: CASSLRNRSRSAQHF
v_gene: TRBV7-9
j_gene: TRBJ1-5

CDR3aa: CSAMDSGTPADFRTQYF
v_gene: TRBV20-1
j_gene: TRBJ2-3

CDR3aa: CATSDSGSSGSGNTQYF
v_gene: TRBV24-1
j_gene: TRBJ2-3

CDR3aa: CATSRLRDPRELFF
v_gene: TRBV15
j_gene: TRBJ2-2

CDR3aa: CASSIVSPSIRDEQFF
v_gene: TRBV19
j_gene: TRBJ2-1

CDR3aa: CAISESSRGAYNEQFF
v_gene: TRBV10-3
j_gene: TRBJ2-1

CDR3aa: CSARGEGYGYTF
v_gene: TRBV20-1
j_gene: TRBJ1-2

CDR3aa: CASSLEDRTNYGYTF
v_gene: TRBV5-8
j_gene: TRBJ1-2

CDR3aa: CSVGGGGLTDTQYF
v_gene: TRBV20-1
j_gene: TRBJ2-3

CDR3aa: CASRYISGRRQYF
v_gene: TRBV12-3/TRBV12-4
j_gene: TRBJ2-7

CDR3aa: CASTPPGRVGTGELFF
v_gene: TRBV19
j_gene: TRBJ2-2

CDR3aa: CASSSDRLGRTQYF
v_gene: TRBV5-5
j_gene: TRBJ2-5

CDR3aa: CASSPQGHSSGANVLTF
v_gene: TRBV3-1
j_gene: TRBJ2-6

CDR3aa: CATSRVMRASGNTIYF
v_gene: TRBV15
j_gene: TRBJ1-3

CDR3aa: CASSWGDVSPYEQYF
v_gene: TRBV5-1
j_gene: TRBJ2-7